This record covers a single T cell receptor (beta chain). What it binds is unknown. This specimen belongs to a study of T cell repertoires in ileal Crohn's disease. Background on the study: Every patient was operated on for stricturing (61%) or penetrating (approximately 39%) complications.

V was pared by 1 base and J by 4 bases, with 3 bases of the junction left unmatched. CDR3 length: 14 residues. Germline CDR1 and CDR2: SGHAT and FQNNGV. The data were produced by immunoSEQ multiplex PCR, yet TCRdb's version contains in-frame clones alone and is incomplete. The sample carries over 150 clones, around 97% recorded once. Points from the study as a whole: Endoscopic recurrence occurred in every patient whose clonality exceeded 26.8%. High-frequency clones were more common in sorted CD8 than CD4 cells. Active smokers at surgery had more clonal expansions than non-smokers.

Lamina propria lymphocytes from surgical specimens were isolated on a density gradient before sorting. This sequence joins TRBV11-2 and TRBJ1-1, with 7 bases identical to TRBD1. The specimen sequenced was CD4+ T cells sorted from the ileum. This receptor was identified in an adult with Crohn's disease. CDR3 nucleotides: TGTGCCAGCAGCTTAGCCACAGGGGTCACTGAAGCTTTCTTT. Amino acid sequence: CASSLATGVTEAFF.